These 2 T cell receptor beta chains were all obtained from the same sample, sequenced in a study of cytomegalovirus exposure and HLA in healthy donors. The primer mix had 60 Vbeta and 13 Jbeta primers. Clones were read by immunoSEQ multiplex PCR, and TCRdb kept only the in-frame ones, dropping some. The data show 110,000 or so clones, over 65% seen once. Input material: PBMCs. These receptors came from a woman aged 18-29 years in good health and CMV-seronegative.

The gene calls are TRBV4-2 and TRBJ2-3, with 15 nucleotides matching TRBD2. The V and J ends lost 3 bases and 2 bases, in that order; junction bases with no gene match: 9. Germline V gene sequence: CDR1 LGHNA, CDR2 YNFKEQ. The CDR3 consists of 19 residues. Here the CDR3 DNA reads TGTGCCAGCAGCCAGGGGGGGACTAGCGGGGGGACCTCCACAGATACGCAGTATTTT. Protein product: CASSQGGTSGGTSTDTQYF.

The rearrangement joins TRBV7-9 to TRBJ1-1; D is unclear. From germline, CDR1 is SEHNR and CDR2 FQNEAQ (reference sequence). The CDR3 runs to 13 residues. Trimming took off 5 bases at V and 4 bases at J, with 11 bases between the two ends. CDR3 residues: CASSVDSSTEAFF. DNA for the CDR3: TGTGCCAGCAGCGTCGACTCGAGCACTGAAGCTTTCTTT.